Shown below are 18 T cell receptor beta chains from a single sample sequenced in a study of CD8+ T cells in alopecia areata. Sequencing templates came from extracted RNA that was reverse transcribed into cDNA. Produced via immunoSEQ multiplex PCR; TCRdb's table is partial and in-frame only. The sample yields under 130,000 clones, approximately 60% seen once. Sequenced material: CD4+ T cells sorted from blood. Receptors were obtained from a human donor in good health.

This clone was detected a few times. The same CDR3 arises from other DNA sequences in this sample as well. V is TRBV5-1 and J is TRBJ2-3; 7 positions match TRBD1. Looked up from germline, CDR1 is SGHRS and CDR2 is YFSETQ. Unmatched junction bases numbered 1, after V lost 2 bases and J lost 1 base. This CDR3 comprises 14 residues. This chain's CDR3 is CASSFGQGTDTQYF. The CDR3 DNA reads as TGCGCCAGCAGCTTCGGACAGGGCACAGATACGCAGTATTTT.

The chain has TRBV27 and TRBJ2-1; TRBD2 agrees at 11 bases. The germline gives CDR1 MNHEY, CDR2 SMNVEV (reference sequence). With V trimmed by 5 bases and J by 3 bases, 3 bases remained unmatched. This CDR3 region has 15 residues. The CDR3 region is CASSRTSGGYNEQFF. The CDR3, as DNA: TGTGCCAGCAGTCGAACTAGCGGGGGCTACAATGAGCAGTTCTTC.

The chain uses TRBV30 and TRBJ1-3; D remains ambiguous. The CDR3 is made up of 12 amino acids. Trimming stripped 6 bases from V and 2 bases from J, with 8 bases between. Germline V lookup: CDR1 GTSNPN, CDR2 SVGIG (reference sequence). The DNA of the CDR3 is TGTGCCTGCCCGGGCCCTGGAAACACCATATATTTT. Its translation: CACPGPGNTIYF.

This clone was counted a few times. The chain links TRBV9 to TRBJ2-3; weak D call: TRBD2 (6 bases). Germline CDR1 is SGDLS and CDR2 is YYNGEE. Trimming cost V 4 bases and J 2 bases, with 11 bases left between them. The CDR3 extends over 14 amino acids. CDR3 sequence: CASSKGLITDTQYF. DNA for the CDR3: TGTGCCAGCAGCAAGGGACTGATCACAGATACGCAGTATTTT.

J is TRBJ1-4 and V is TRBV4-1; possible D gene TRBD1, 6 bases. The CDR3 runs 15 residues. Trimming took off 1 base at V and 4 bases at J, with 10 bases between the two ends. CDR1 is MGHRA and CDR2 is YSYEKL in the germline V gene. DNA for the CDR3: TGCGCCAGCAGCCAAGGGCAGGGGAATAATGAAAAACTGTTTTTT. Amino acid sequence: CASSQGQGNNEKLFF.

The chain employs TRBV19 and TRBJ1-2; D is ambiguous. The CDR3 is 13 residues long. Germline V gives CDR1 LNHDA, CDR2 SQIVND (reference sequence). V was shortened by 5 bases and J by 4 bases, with 11 bases between the two germline ends. The CDR3 nucleotides are TGTGCCAGTAGTCCCCTCCCAGGCTATGGCTACACCTTC. This sequence encodes CASSPLPGYGYTF.

The rearrangement links TRBV6-1 to TRBJ2-1; 7 positions match TRBD1. Germline CDR1 is MNHNS and CDR2 is SASEGT. The V gene end was trimmed by 3 bases and the J gene end by 9 bases; junction bases not matched to a gene: 5. The CDR3 contains 13 residues. The CDR3 DNA reads as TGTGCCAGCAGTGAGGACAGGAGCATTGAGCAGTTCTTC. Its protein product is CASSEDRSIEQFF.

This clone was seen a few times. This chain joins TRBV2 and TRBJ2-2, with 12 bases fitting TRBD2. There are 15 residues in the CDR3. Germline V CDR1 and CDR2: SNHLY, FYNNEI. V trimming: 6 bases; J trimming: 1 base; junction bases outside the gene matches: 0. CDR3: CASRGLAGNTGELFF. CDR3 nucleotides: TGTGCCAGCAGGGGACTAGCGGGGAACACCGGGGAGCTGTTTTTT.

The chain uses TRBV5-1 and TRBJ2-2; D not resolved. The V gene lost 4 bases and the J gene lost 4 bases, with 5 bases spanning the gap. Per the germline V gene, CDR1 is SGHRS and CDR2 is YFSETQ. The CDR3 runs to 12 residues. The CDR3 reads CASSAITGELFF. The CDR3 bases are TGCGCCAGCAGCGCGATCACCGGGGAGCTGTTTTTT.

This chain links TRBV2 with TRBJ1-1; TRBD1 agrees at 8 bases. Trimming removed 4 bases from V and 2 bases from J; junction bases left unmatched: 9. This CDR3 comprises 16 residues. Germline V gene lookup returns CDR1 SNHLY and CDR2 FYNNEI. CDR3 DNA sequence: TGTGCCAGCAGTGTTAGGCGGACAGGGCAAAACACTGAAGCTTTCTTT. It encodes CASSVRRTGQNTEAFF. The full variable domain, rest sourced from reference TRBV2 and TRBJ1-1, is EPEVTQTPSHQVTQMGQEVILRCVPISNHLYFYWYRQILGQKVEFLVSFYNNEISEKSEIFDDQFSVERPDGSNFTLKIRSTKLEDSAMYFCASSVRRTGQNTEAFFGQGTRLTVV.

The CDR3 nucleotides are TGTGCCAGTAGTATAGATCCGGCTAACTATGGCTACACCTTC. Protein: CASSIDPANYGYTF. This chain uses TRBV19 with TRBJ1-2; no firm D call. The CDR3 has 14 amino acids. Germline loops: CDR1 LNHDA, CDR2 SQIVND (reference sequence). Trimming pared 0 bases from V and 0 bases from J, leaving 5 bases between.

This clone was observed a handful of times. It is likely a read error, because the conserved phenylalanine at the end of the CDR3 is missing. The chain is built from TRBV10-2 and TRBJ2-3, with 9 bases that match TRBD2. Germline V gene data show CDR1 as WSHSY and CDR2 as SAAADI. This CDR3 has 17 residues. V lost 0 bases to trimming and J lost 0 bases; unmatched junction nucleotides: 4. CDR3: CASSESGGGGSTDTQYL. The DNA for the CDR3 is TGCGCCAGCAGTGAGTCTGGCGGGGGGGGCAGCACAGATACGCAGTATCTT.

The chain links TRBV5-1 to TRBJ2-5; D might be TRBD2 (6 bases). Germline CDR1 SGHRS, CDR2 YFSETQ. CDR3 size: 13 residues. V was trimmed by 0 bases and J by 5 bases, leaving 8 bases between them. The CDR3 is CASSLGSGETQYF. CDR3 sequence (DNA): TGCGCCAGCAGCTTGGGGAGCGGGGAGACCCAGTACTTC.

The chain couples TRBV30 to TRBJ2-6, with TRBD1 matching over 8 bases. V was pared by 3 bases and J by 0 bases, with 7 bases of the junction left unmatched. CDR3 length: 17 amino acids. The germline V gene has CDR1 GTSNPN and CDR2 SVGIG (reference sequence). The CDR3 spells CAWRRTGLSSGANVLTF. Here the CDR3 DNA reads TGTGCCTGGAGGCGGACAGGGCTTAGCTCTGGGGCCAACGTCCTGACTTTC.

A few counts support this clone. The chain couples TRBV7-9 to TRBJ2-7, with TRBD1 matching 8 bases. J lost 5 bases, V lost 3 bases, and 6 bases had no gene match. The CDR3 has 14 residues. CDR1 and CDR2 (germline): SEHNR, FQNEAQ (reference sequence). The CDR3 DNA reads TGTGCCAGCAGCTTGGACAGGGACGGCAACGAGCAGTACTTC. This sequence encodes CASSLDRDGNEQYF.

This rearrangement joins TRBV7-2 to TRBJ2-7, with D unclear. Germline V gene data show CDR1 as SGHTA and CDR2 as FQGNSA. Trimming cost V 5 bases and J 5 bases, with 16 bases left between them. There are 14 residues in the CDR3. CDR3 coding DNA: TGTGCCAGCAGCCCGAACTCCGTAAGGAACGAGCAGTACTTC. The encoded protein is CASSPNSVRNEQYF. The full variable domain, completed using reference TRBV7-2 and TRBJ2-7, is GAGVSQSPSNKVTEKGKDVELRCDPISGHTALYWYRQSLGQGLEFLIYFQGNSAPDKSGLPSDRFSAERTGGSVSTLTIQRTQQEDSAVYLCASSPNSVRNEQYFGPGTRLTVT.

This sequence joins TRBV5-4 and TRBJ2-5, with TRBD2 as a possible D gene (6 bases). Germline V gene sequence: CDR1 SGHNT, CDR2 YYREEE (reference sequence). V was shortened by 1 base and J by 6 bases, with 16 bases between the two germline ends. There are 15 residues in the CDR3. Here the CDR3 reads CASSLYRTAGKTQYF. The DNA of the CDR3 is TGTGCCAGCAGCTTGTATAGGACTGCGGGGAAGACCCAGTACTTC.

Concerning this clone: At the DNA level, this CDR3 is encoded by other sequences in the same sample as well. CDR3 protein: CASSADSNQPQHF. CDR3 coding DNA: TGCGCCAGCAGCGCTGATAGCAATCAGCCCCAGCATTTT. The chain couples TRBV5-1 to TRBJ1-5; unclear D gene. The CDR3 is made up of 13 amino acids. Trimming pared 4 bases from V and 0 bases from J, leaving 5 bases between. Per the germline V gene, CDR1 is SGHRS and CDR2 is YFSETQ.